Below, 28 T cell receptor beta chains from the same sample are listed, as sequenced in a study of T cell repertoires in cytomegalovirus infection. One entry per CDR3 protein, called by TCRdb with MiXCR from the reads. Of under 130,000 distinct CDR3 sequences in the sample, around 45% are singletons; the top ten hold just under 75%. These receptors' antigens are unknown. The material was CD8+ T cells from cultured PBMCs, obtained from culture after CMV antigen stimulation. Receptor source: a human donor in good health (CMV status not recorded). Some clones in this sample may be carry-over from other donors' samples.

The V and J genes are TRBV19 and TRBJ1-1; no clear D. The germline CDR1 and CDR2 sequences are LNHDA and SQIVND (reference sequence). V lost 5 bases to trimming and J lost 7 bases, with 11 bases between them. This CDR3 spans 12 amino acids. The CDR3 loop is CASSEPGFEAFF. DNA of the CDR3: TGTGCCAGTAGTGAACCGGGGTTTGAAGCTTTCTTT.

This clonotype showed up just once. Here the CDR3 DNA reads TGCGCCAGCAGCCATAGGACAGGGAGCAATCAGCCCCAGCATTTT. Residues: CASSHRTGSNQPQHF. V usage is TRBV4-1 and J usage is TRBJ1-5; TRBD1 aligns across 8 bases. The CDR3 has 15 residues. CDR1 is MGHRA, CDR2 YSYEKL, per germline. The J segment lost 1 base and the V segment lost 3 bases, leaving 2 bases of the junction unmatched.

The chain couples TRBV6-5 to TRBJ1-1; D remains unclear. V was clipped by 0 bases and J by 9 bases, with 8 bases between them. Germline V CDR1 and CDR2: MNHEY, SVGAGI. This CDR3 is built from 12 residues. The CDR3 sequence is CASSYSLGKAFF. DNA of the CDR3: TGTGCCAGCAGTTACTCCTTGGGAAAAGCTTTCTTT.

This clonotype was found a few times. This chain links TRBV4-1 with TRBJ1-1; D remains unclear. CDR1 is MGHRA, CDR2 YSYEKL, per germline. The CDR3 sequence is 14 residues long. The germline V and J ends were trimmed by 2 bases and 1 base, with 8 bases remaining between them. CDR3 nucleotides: TGCGCCAGCAGCCAACTCTCCCAGAACACTGAAGCTTTCTTT. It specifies CASSQLSQNTEAFF.

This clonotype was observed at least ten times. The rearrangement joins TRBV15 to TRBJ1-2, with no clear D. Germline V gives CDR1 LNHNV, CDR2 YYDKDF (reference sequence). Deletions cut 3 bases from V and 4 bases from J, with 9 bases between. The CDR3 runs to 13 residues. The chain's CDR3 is CATSSRAIYGYTF. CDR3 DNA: TGTGCCACCAGCAGCCGGGCTATCTATGGCTACACCTTC.

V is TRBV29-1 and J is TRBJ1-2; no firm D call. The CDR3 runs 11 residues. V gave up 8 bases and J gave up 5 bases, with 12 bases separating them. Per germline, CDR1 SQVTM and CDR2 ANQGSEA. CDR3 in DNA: TGCAGCACTCCGGAGACTTATGGCTACACCTTC. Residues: CSTPETYGYTF.

In DNA form, the CDR3 reads TGCAGTGCTAGCCCTCCTGAAGTGGGGCGCCAGTTCTACAATGAGCAGTTCTTC. Translation gives CSASPPEVGRQFYNEQFF. V gene TRBV20-1 combines with J gene TRBJ2-1; possible D gene TRBD1, 5 bases. The germline CDR1 and CDR2 sequences are DFQATT and SNEGSKA (reference sequence). The CDR3 consists of 18 residues. Trimming left V 3 bases short and J 3 bases short, with 24 bases between.

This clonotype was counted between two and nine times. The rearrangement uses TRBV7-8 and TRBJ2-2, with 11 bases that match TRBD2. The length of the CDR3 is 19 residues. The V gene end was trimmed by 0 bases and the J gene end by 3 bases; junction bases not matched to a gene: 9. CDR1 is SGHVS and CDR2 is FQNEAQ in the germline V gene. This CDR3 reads CASSLAQIPGLADTGELFF. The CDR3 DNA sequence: TGTGCCAGCAGCTTAGCTCAAATACCGGGACTAGCGGACACCGGGGAGCTGTTTTTT.

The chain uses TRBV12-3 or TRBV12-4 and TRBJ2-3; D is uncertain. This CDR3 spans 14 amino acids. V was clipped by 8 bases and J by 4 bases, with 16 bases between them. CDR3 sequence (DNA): TGTGCCAGCCGGCCTATGGGCCCCCCAGATACGCAGTATTTT. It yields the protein CASRPMGPPDTQYF.

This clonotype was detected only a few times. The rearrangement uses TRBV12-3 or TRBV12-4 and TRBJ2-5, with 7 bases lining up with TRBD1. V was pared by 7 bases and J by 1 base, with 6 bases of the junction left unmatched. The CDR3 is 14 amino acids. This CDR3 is CASNPTGPQETQYF. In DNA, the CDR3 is TGTGCCAGCAATCCGACAGGGCCCCAAGAGACCCAGTACTTC.

CDR3 DNA: TGTGCCAGCAGCTTACAACCGGGGGGGGCACACCAGTTCTTC. It encodes CASSLQPGGAHQFF. This chain connects TRBV7-6 to TRBJ2-1; 8 bases line up with TRBD2. The CDR3 spans 14 residues. V lost 2 bases to trimming and J lost 13 bases; unmatched junction nucleotides: 10. CDR1 is SGHVS, CDR2 FNYEAQ, per germline. Looking up the rest from reference TRBV7-6 and TRBJ2-1 gives the full variable domain: GAGVSQSPRYKVTKRGQDVALRCDPISGHVSLYWYRQALGQGPEFLTYFNYEAQQDKSGLPNDRFSAERPEGSISTLTIQRTEQRDSAMYRCASSLQPGGAHQFFGPGTRLTVL.

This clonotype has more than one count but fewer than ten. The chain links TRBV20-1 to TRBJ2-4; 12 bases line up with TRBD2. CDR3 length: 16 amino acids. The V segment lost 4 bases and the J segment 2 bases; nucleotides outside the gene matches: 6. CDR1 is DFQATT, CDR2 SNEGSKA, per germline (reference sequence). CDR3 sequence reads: CSATPSGGATKNIQYF. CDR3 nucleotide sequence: TGCAGTGCTACCCCTAGCGGGGGGGCGACCAAAAACATTCAGTACTTC.

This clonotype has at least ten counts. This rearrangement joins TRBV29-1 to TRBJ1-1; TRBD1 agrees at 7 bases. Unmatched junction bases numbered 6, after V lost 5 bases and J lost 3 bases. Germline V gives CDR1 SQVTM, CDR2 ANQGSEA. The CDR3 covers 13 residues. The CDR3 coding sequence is TGCAGCGTTCTAGACAGGGCGGACACTGAAGCTTTCTTT. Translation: CSVLDRADTEAFF.

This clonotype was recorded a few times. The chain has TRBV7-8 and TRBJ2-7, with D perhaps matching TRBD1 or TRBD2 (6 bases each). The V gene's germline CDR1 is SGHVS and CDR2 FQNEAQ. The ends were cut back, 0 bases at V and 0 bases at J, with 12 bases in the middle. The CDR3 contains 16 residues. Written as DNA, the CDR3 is TGTGCCAGCAGCTTAGCGGGGGGCGGGAACTCCTACGAGCAGTACTTC. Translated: CASSLAGGGNSYEQYF.

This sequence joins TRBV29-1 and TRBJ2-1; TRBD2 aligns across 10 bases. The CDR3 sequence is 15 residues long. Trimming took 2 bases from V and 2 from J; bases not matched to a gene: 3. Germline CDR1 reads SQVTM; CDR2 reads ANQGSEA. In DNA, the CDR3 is TGCAGCGTTGAAACTAGCGGGGTCACCTACAATGAGCAGTTCTTC. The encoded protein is CSVETSGVTYNEQFF.

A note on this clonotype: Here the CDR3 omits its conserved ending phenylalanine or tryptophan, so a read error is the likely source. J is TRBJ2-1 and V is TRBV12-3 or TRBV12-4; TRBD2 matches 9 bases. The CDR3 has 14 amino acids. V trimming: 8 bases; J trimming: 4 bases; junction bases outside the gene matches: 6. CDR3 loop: CASGSGGLYNEQFY. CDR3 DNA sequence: TGTGCCAGCGGAAGCGGGGGGTTATACAATGAGCAGTTCTAC.

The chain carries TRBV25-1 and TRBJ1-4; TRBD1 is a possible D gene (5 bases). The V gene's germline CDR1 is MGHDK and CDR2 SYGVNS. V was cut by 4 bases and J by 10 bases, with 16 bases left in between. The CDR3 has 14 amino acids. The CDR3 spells CASSGRADGGKLFF. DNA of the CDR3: TGTGCCAGCAGTGGCCGGGCGGACGGGGGAAAACTGTTTTTT.

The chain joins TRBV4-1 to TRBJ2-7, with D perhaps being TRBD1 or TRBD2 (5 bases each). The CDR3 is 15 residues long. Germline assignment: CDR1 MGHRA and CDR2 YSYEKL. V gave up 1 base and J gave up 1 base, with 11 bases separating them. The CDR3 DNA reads TGCGCCAGCAGCCAAGTGGGGGTTAGATCCTACGAGCAGTACTTC. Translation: CASSQVGVRSYEQYF.

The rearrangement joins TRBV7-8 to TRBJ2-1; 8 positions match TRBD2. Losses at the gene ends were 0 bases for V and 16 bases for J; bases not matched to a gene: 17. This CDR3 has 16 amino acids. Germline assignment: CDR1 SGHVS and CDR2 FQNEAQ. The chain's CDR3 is CASSLAGTRKVELGFF. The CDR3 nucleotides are TGTGCCAGCAGCTTAGCGGGGACTAGGAAGGTGGAGTTGGGTTTCTTC.

In DNA, the CDR3 is TGTGCCAGCAGTGGAAAGGGGGCCTACGAGCAGTACTTC. The encoded protein is CASSGKGAYEQYF. The chain joins TRBV2 to TRBJ2-7, with a possible D match to TRBD1 (6 bases). The CDR3 runs 13 residues. The germline CDR1 and CDR2 sequences are SNHLY and FYNNEI. V lost 4 bases and J 2 bases, leaving 9 bases between the germline ends.

The CDR3 spells CASSVGRDFFSYGYTF. CDR3 nucleotides: TGTGCCAGCAGCGTCGGACGGGATTTCTTCTCTTATGGCTACACCTTC. This chain connects TRBV9 to TRBJ1-2; D unclear. This CDR3 has 16 residues. V was cut by 2 bases and J by 5 bases, with 19 bases left in between. The germline V gene encodes CDR1 SGDLS and CDR2 YYNGEE.

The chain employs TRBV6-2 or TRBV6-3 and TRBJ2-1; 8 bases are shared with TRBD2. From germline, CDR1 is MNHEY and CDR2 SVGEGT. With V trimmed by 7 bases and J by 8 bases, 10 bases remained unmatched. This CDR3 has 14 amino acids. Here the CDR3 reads CASNFPTSGDEQFF. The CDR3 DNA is TGTGCCAGCAATTTCCCAACTAGCGGCGATGAGCAGTTCTTC.

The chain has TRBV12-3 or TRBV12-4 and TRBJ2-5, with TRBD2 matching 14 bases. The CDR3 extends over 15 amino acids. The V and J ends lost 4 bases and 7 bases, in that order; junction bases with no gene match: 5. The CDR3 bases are TGTGCCAGCAGTTCCCAGACTAGCGGGGGGGCGACCCAGTACTTC. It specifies CASSSQTSGGATQYF.

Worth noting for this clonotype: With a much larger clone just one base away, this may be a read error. In nucleotides, the CDR3 is TGTGCCAGCAGCTTACCGGCACTAGGTCGGGAGACCCAGTACTTC. This translates into CASSLPALGRETQYF. The chain is built from TRBV7-2 and TRBJ2-5, with a tentative D call TRBD2 (5 bases). Germline CDR1 SGHTA, CDR2 FQGNSA. This CDR3 region has 15 residues. Trimming stripped 2 bases from V and 5 bases from J, with 15 bases between.

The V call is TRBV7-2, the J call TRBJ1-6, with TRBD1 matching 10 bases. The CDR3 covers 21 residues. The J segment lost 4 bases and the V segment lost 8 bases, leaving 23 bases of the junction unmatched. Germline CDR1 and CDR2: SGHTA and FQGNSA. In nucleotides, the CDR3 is TGTGCCAGCCGATCCCCGTCCGTCGAGACAGGGGGCGCGTTTTATAATTCACCCCTCCACTTT. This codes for CASRSPSVETGGAFYNSPLHF.

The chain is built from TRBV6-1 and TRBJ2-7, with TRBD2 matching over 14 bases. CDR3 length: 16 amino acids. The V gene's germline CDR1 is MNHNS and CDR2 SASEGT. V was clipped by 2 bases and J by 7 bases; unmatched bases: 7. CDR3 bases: TGTGCCAGCAGTGAATCCAGACTAGCGGGGGGGGGTGAGCAGTACTTC. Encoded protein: CASSESRLAGGGEQYF.

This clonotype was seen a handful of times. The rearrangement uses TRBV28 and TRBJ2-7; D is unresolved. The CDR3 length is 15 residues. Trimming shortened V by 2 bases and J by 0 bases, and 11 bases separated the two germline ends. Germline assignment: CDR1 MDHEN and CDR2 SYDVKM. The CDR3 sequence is CASSLGPLSSYEQYF. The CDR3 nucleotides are TGTGCCAGCAGTTTAGGGCCCTTGAGCTCCTACGAGCAGTACTTC.

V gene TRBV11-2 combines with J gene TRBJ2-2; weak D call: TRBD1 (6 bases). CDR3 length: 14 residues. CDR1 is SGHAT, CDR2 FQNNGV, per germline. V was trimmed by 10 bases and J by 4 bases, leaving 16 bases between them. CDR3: CATHLGAGTGELFF. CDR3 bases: TGTGCCACCCACCTGGGGGCAGGCACCGGGGAGCTGTTTTTT. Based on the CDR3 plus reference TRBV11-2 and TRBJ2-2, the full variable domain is EAGVAQSPRYKIIEKRQSVAFWCNPISGHATLYWYQQILGQGPKLLIQFQNNGVVDDSQLPKDRFSAERLKGVDSTLKIQPAKLEDSAVYLCATHLGAGTGELFFGEGSRLTVL.